Sequencing of this TCR beta chain was carried out in a study of blood T cell repertoires in COVID-19. CDR3 length equals 14 residues. V lost 5 bases and J 3 bases, leaving 16 bases between the germline ends. Germline loops: CDR1 SQVTM, CDR2 ANQGSEA. The data were produced by immunoSEQ multiplex PCR, yet TCRdb's version contains in-frame clones alone and is incomplete. The table lists under 300,000 clones, about 88% of them singletons. The chain joins TRBV29-1 to TRBJ1-1; D remains unclear. The source of this sequence is a human donor with COVID-19, enrolled during active disease. The donor label of this sample is uncertain. Sequencing used peripheral blood. The DNA for the CDR3 is TGCAGCGTTTACATACCCCCTGGAGACACTGAAGCTTTCTTT. Translation gives CSVYIPPGDTEAFF.